The clone carrying this T cell receptor (beta chain) appeared a single time. The data stem from a study of T cell changes during pregnancy in multiple sclerosis. This table comes from immunoSEQ multiplex PCR, and its TCRdb copy is limited to in-frame clones, with some not included. The table records about 57,000 clones, 80% to 95% of them present only once. The source of this sequence is a female donor in good health, enrolled as a control in a pregnancy study. Source: peripheral blood, taken after pregnancy.

This CDR3 reads CASSVVGGSTYEQYF. The CDR3 coding sequence is TGTGCCAGCAGCGTAGTTGGAGGGTCGACCTACGAGCAGTACTTC. The chain is built from TRBV9 and TRBJ2-5, with D possibly being TRBD2 (6 bases). The end of the DNA fits TRBJ2-7 better, so the J call may be wrong. This CDR3 is 15 amino acids long. Germline-derived CDR1 and CDR2 are SGDLS and YYNGEE.